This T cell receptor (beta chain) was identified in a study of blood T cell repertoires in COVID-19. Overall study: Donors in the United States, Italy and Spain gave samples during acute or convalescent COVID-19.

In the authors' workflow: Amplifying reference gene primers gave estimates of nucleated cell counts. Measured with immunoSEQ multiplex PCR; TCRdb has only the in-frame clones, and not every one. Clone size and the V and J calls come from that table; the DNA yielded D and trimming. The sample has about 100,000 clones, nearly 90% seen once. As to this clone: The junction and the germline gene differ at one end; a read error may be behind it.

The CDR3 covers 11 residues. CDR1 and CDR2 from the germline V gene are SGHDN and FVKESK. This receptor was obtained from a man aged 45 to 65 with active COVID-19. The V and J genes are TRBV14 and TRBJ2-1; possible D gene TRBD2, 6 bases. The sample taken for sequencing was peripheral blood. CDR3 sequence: CASSQMGLGVF. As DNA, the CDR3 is TGTGCCAGCAGCCAAATGGGACTCGGGGTCTTC.